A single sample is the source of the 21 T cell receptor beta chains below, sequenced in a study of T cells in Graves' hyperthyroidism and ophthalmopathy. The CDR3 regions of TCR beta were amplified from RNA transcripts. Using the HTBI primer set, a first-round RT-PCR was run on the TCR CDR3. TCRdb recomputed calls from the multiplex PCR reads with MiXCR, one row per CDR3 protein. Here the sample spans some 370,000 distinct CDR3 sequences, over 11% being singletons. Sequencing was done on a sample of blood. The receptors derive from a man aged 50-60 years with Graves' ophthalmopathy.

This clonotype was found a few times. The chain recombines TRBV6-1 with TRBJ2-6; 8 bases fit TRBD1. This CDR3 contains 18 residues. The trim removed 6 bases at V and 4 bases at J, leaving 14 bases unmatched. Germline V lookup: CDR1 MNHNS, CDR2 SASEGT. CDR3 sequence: CASRQSGGGFLGANVLTF. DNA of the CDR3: TGTGCCAGCAGACAGTCAGGGGGCGGGTTTTTGGGGGCCAACGTCCTGACTTTC.

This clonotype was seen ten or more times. This CDR3 is CASSLNGQEETQYF. For the CDR3, the DNA is TGTGCCAGCAGTTTAAATGGCCAGGAAGAGACCCAGTACTTC. The gene calls are TRBV28 and TRBJ2-5; D unclear. The germline V gene has CDR1 MDHEN and CDR2 SYDVKM. The V and J ends lost 2 bases and 3 bases respectively, with 10 bases between them. This CDR3 is 14 amino acids long.

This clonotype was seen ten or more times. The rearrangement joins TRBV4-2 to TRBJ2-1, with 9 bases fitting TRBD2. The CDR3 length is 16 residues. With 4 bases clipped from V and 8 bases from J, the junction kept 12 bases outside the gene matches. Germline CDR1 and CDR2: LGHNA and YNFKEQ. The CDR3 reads CASSRISGSRRDEQFF. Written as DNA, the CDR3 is TGTGCCAGCAGCCGCATTAGCGGGAGCCGTCGAGATGAGCAGTTCTTC.

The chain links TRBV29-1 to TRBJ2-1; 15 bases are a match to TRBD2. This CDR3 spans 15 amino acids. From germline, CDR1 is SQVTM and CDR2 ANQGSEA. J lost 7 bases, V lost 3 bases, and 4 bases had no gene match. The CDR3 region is CSVDEGLAGGNEQFF. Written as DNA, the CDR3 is TGCAGCGTTGACGAGGGACTAGCGGGAGGTAATGAGCAGTTCTTC.

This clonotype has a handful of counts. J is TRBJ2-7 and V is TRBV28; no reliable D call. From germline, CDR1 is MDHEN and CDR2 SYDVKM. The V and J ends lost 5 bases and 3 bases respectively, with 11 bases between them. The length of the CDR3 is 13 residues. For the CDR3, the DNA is TGTGCCAGCAGTCCTCCGGTTTTCTACGAGCAGTACTTC. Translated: CASSPPVFYEQYF.

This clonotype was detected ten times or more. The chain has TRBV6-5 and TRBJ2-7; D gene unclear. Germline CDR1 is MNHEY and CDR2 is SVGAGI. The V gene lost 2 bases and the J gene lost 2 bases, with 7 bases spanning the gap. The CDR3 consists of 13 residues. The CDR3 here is CASSYMQTYEQYF. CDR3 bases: TGTGCCAGCAGTTACATGCAAACCTACGAGCAGTACTTC.

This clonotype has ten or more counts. CDR3 amino acids: CASSATQGAFNYGYTF. Written as DNA, the CDR3 is TGTGCCAGCAGTGCAACACAGGGGGCCTTTAACTATGGCTACACCTTC. The J gene is TRBJ1-2, the V gene TRBV27; 9 positions match TRBD1. The CDR3 contains 16 residues. Trimming removed 5 bases from V and 1 base from J; junction bases left unmatched: 8. Germline V gene data show CDR1 as MNHEY and CDR2 as SMNVEV (reference sequence).

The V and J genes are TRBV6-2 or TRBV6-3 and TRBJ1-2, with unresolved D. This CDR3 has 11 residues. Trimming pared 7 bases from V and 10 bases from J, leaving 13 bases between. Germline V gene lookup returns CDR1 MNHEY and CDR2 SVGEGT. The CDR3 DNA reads TGTGCCAGCACCAAGGAAGGTGTCTACACCTTC. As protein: CASTKEGVYTF.

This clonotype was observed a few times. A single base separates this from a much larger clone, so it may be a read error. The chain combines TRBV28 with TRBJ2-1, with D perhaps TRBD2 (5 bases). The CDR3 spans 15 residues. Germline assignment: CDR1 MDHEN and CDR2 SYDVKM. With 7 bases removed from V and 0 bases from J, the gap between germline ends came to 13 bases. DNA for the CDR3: TGTGCCAGCATGGACGGGGTGAGCTCCTACAATGAGCAGTTCTTC. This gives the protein CASMDGVSSYNEQFF.

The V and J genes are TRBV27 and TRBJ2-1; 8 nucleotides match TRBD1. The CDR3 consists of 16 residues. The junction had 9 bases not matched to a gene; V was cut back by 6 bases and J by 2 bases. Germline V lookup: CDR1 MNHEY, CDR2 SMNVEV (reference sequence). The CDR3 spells CASSVTGGVAYNEQFF. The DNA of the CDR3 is TGTGCCAGCAGCGTAACAGGGGGTGTCGCCTACAATGAGCAGTTCTTC.

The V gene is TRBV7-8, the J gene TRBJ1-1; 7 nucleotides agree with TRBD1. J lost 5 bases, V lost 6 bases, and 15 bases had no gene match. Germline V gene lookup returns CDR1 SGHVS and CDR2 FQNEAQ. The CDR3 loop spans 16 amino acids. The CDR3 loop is CASRPLLGGANTEAFF. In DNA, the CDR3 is TGTGCCAGCAGACCTTTGCTAGGGGGCGCGAATACTGAAGCTTTCTTT.

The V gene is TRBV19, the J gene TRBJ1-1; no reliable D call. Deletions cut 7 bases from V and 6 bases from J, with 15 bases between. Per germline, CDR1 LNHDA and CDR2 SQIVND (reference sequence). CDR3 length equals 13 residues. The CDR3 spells CASNGRRIAEAFF. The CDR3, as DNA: TGTGCCAGTAATGGCCGGAGGATAGCTGAAGCTTTCTTT.

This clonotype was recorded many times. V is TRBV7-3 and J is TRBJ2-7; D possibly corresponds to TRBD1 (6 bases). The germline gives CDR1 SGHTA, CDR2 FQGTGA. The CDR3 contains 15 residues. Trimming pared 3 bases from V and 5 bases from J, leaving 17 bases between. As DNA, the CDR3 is TGTGCCAGCAGCTTGAATAGTGCAGGGGTTAACGAGCAGTACTTC. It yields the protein CASSLNSAGVNEQYF.

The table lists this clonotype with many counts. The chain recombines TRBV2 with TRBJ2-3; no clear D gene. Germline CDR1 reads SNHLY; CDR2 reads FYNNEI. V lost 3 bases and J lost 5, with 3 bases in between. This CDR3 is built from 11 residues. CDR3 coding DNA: TGTGCCAGCAGTGAGGAAGATACGCAGTATTTT. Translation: CASSEEDTQYF.

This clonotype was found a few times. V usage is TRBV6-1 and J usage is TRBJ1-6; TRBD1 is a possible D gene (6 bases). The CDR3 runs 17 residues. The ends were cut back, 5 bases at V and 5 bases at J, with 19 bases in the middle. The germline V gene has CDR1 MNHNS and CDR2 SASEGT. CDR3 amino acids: CASSLRGASNHNSPLHF. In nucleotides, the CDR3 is TGTGCCAGCAGTCTCAGGGGAGCTTCTAACCATAATTCACCCCTCCACTTT.

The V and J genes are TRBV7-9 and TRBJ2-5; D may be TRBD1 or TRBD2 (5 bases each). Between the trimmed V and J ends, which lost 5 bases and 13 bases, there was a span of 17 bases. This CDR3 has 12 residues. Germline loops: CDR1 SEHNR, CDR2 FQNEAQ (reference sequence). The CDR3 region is CASSTGPPSRYF. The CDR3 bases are TGTGCCAGCAGCACGGGACCCCCTAGCCGGTACTTC.

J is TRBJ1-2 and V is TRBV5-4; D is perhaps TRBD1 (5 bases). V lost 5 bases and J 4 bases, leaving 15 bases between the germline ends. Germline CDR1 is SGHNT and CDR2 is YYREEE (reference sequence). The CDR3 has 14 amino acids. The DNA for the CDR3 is TGTGCCAGCAGATCTAGGGACGGGAGCTATGGCTACACCTTC. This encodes CASRSRDGSYGYTF.

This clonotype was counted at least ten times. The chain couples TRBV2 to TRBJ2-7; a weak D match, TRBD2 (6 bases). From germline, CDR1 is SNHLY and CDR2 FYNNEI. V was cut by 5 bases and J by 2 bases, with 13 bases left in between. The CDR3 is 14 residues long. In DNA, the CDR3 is TGTGCCAGCAGTACGGAGGGGTTCGCCTACGAGCAGTACTTC. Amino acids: CASSTEGFAYEQYF. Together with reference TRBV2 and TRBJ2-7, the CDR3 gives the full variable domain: EPEVTQTPSHQVTQMGQEVILRCVPISNHLYFYWYRQILGQKVEFLVSFYNNEISEKSEIFDDQFSVERPDGSNFTLKIRSTKLEDSAMYFCASSTEGFAYEQYFGPGTRLTVT.

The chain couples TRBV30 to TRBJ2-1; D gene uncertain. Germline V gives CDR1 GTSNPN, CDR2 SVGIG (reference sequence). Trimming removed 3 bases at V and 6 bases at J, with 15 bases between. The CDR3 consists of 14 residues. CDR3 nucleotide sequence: TGTGCCTGGAGCACTCATGACGCCAGCAATGAGCAGTTCTTC. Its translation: CAWSTHDASNEQFF. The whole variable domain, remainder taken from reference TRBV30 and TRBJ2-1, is SQTIHQWPATLVQPVGSPLSLECTVEGTSNPNLYWYRQAAGRGLQLLFYSVGIGQISSEVPQNLSASRPQDRQFILSSKKLLLSDSGFYLCAWSTHDASNEQFFGPGTRLTVL.

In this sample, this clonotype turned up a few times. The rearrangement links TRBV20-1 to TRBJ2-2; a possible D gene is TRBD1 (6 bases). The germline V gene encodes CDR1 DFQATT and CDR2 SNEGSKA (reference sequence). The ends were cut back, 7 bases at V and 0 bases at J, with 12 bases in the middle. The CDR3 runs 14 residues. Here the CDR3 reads CSGTAGANTGELFF. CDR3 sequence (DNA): TGCAGTGGAACCGCAGGGGCGAACACCGGGGAGCTGTTTTTT.

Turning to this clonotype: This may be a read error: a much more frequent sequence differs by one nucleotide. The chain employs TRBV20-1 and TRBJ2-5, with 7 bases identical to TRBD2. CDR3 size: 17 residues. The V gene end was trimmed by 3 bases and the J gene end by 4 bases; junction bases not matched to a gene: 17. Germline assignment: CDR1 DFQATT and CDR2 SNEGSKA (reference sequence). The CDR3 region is CSARGWVVGGRGETQYF. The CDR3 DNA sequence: TGCAGTGCTAGGGGGTGGGTAGTGGGAGGGCGAGGAGAGACCCAGTACTTC.